This is a list of T cell receptor beta chains from one sample in a study. Here immunoSEQ multiplex PCR was the method, and the copy in TCRdb shows in-frame clones only, minus some. Of tens of thousands of clones in the sample, approximately 92% were seen once. Sequenced sample: PBMCs. These receptors were collected from a middle-aged man with rheumatoid arthritis. CDR3s include the opening cysteine and the closing phenylalanine or tryptophan. A D gene is named only where the DNA matches it firmly. Size is omitted from some rows. Given values are once, few, many or a class for expanded clones.

DNA: TGTGCCAGCAGCGCTAGCGGGAGAACAGATACGCAGTATTTT
CDR3: CASSASGRTDTQYF
J: TRBJ2-3
size: NA
D: TRBD2
V: TRBV7-9

DNA: TGTGCCACCAGGACGACCGGGACCTGGGGCTACGAGCAGTACTTC
CDR3: CATRTTGTWGYEQYF
J: TRBJ2-7
size: NA
D: NA
V: TRBV15

DNA: TGTGCCAGCAGCCCCGGAAGTCGGAGCTCCTACGAGCAGTACTTC
CDR3: CASSPGSRSSYEQYF
J: TRBJ2-7
size: NA
D: NA
V: TRBV9

DNA: TGTGCCAGCAGTTACTGGGACAGGGGGAACACTGAAGCTTTCTTT
CDR3: CASSYWDRGNTEAFF
J: TRBJ1-1
size: NA
D: TRBD1
V: TRBV6-5

DNA: TGTGCCAGTATCCCCGAGACAGGGAAAAGGAACACTGAAGCTTTCTTT
CDR3: CASIPETGKRNTEAFF
J: TRBJ1-1
size: NA
D: TRBD1
V: TRBV19

DNA: TGTGCCAGCAGCCAAAGGGCGAACAGAGCCTACGAGCAGTACTTC
CDR3: CASSQRANRAYEQYF
J: TRBJ2-7
size: NA
D: NA
V: TRBV28

DNA: TGTGCCAGCTCACCACGCGTGGGGGGCACTGAAGCTTTCTTT
CDR3: CASSPRVGGTEAFF
J: TRBJ1-1
size: NA
D: NA
V: TRBV18

DNA: TGTGCCAGCAGTGACCGAGATACGCAGTATTTT
CDR3: CASSDRDTQYF
J: TRBJ2-3
size: NA
D: NA
V: TRBV12-3/TRBV12-4

DNA: TGTGCCAGCAGTTACTTAAATTCCGAGGGGGGAGCTTTCTTT
CDR3: CASSYLNSEGGAFF
J: TRBJ1-1
size: NA
D: NA
V: TRBV6-5

DNA: TGTGCCAGCAGTTACTCGGGACAGATGAATGAAAAACTGTTTTTT
CDR3: CASSYSGQMNEKLFF
J: TRBJ1-4
size: NA
D: TRBD1
V: TRBV6-5

DNA: TGTGCCAGTAGTAAAGGGACACTGCCCTACGAGCAGTACTTC
CDR3: CASSKGTLPYEQYF
J: TRBJ2-7
size: NA
D: NA
V: TRBV19

DNA: TGTGCCAGCAGCTTGGGGCCAGGGGTTGGTCAGCCCCAGCATTTT
CDR3: CASSLGPGVGQPQHF
J: TRBJ1-5
size: NA
D: NA
V: TRBV5-6

DNA: TGTGCCAGCAGCCCAGGGACAGGGGGTACAGATACGCAGTATTTT
CDR3: CASSPGTGGTDTQYF
J: TRBJ2-3
size: NA
D: TRBD1
V: TRBV14

DNA: TGTGCCAGCAGTTCTGACAGGGGAAATACTGAAGCTTTCTTT
CDR3: CASSSDRGNTEAFF
J: TRBJ1-1
size: NA
D: TRBD1
V: TRBV5-6

DNA: TGTGCCAGCAGCCACGGGGGAGTGCGAGGCTACACCTTC
CDR3: CASSHGGVRGYTF
J: TRBJ1-2
size: NA
D: NA
V: TRBV7-9

DNA: TGTGCCAGCAGCCCGCTCTCGGGGAACACTGAAGCTTTCTTT
CDR3: CASSPLSGNTEAFF
J: TRBJ1-1
size: NA
D: NA
V: TRBV7-2

DNA: TGTGCCAGCAGCGGTTTCGGGGAGCTGTTTTTT
CDR3: CASSGFGELFF
J: TRBJ2-2
size: NA
D: NA
V: TRBV25-1

DNA: TGTGCCAGCAGTTACTCCGATGGACTCACGAACACTGAAGCTTTCTTT
CDR3: CASSYSDGLTNTEAFF
J: TRBJ1-1
size: NA
D: NA
V: TRBV6-5

DNA: TGTGCCAGCAGCCACGGACAGGGGGCCGGGTATGGCTACACCTTC
CDR3: CASSHGQGAGYGYTF
J: TRBJ1-2
size: NA
D: TRBD1
V: TRBV3-1/TRBV3-2

DNA: TGTGCCAGCAGGACTACAGGGGGGGACACTGAAGCTTTCTTT
CDR3: CASRTTGGDTEAFF
J: TRBJ1-1
size: NA
D: TRBD1
V: TRBV28

DNA: TGTGCCAGCAGCAACAGGGAAATAGGCTACACCTTC
CDR3: CASSNREIGYTF
J: TRBJ1-2
size: NA
D: NA
V: TRBV6-5

DNA: TGTGCCAGCAGCTTTTTAAGAAACACCGGGGAGCTGTTTTTT
CDR3: CASSFLRNTGELFF
J: TRBJ2-2
size: NA
D: NA
V: TRBV7-9

DNA: TGTGCCATCAGTGAGTCCGGCCTTGGTGAAAAACTGTTTTTT
CDR3: CAISESGLGEKLFF
J: TRBJ1-4
size: NA
D: NA
V: TRBV10-3

DNA: TGTGCCAGCAGCTTAGAGTTAGCGGGAGGAAGCGAGCAGTTCTTC
CDR3: CASSLELAGGSEQFF
J: TRBJ2-1
size: NA
D: TRBD2
V: TRBV7-2

DNA: TGTGCCAGCAGCCAACAAATGTGGGGGAATTCACCCCTCCACTTT
CDR3: CASSQQMWGNSPLHF
J: TRBJ1-6
size: once
D: NA
V: TRBV3-1/TRBV3-2

DNA: TGTGCCAGCAGTTCCGGTGGCTACGAGCAGTACTTC
CDR3: CASSSGGYEQYF
J: TRBJ2-7
size: NA
D: NA
V: TRBV6-6

DNA: TGCGCCAGCAGCTTGTTCGTGACACAGAACACTGAAGCTTTCTTT
CDR3: CASSLFVTQNTEAFF
J: TRBJ1-1
size: NA
D: NA
V: TRBV5-1

DNA: TGTGCCAGCAGCGTAGACCCCGGGAGAAGCAACAATGAGCAGTTCTTC
CDR3: CASSVDPGRSNNEQFF
J: TRBJ2-1
size: NA
D: NA
V: TRBV9

DNA: TGCAGCGTTGGAGGGTGTACGCCCCAGCATTTT
CDR3: CSVGGCTPQHF
J: TRBJ1-5
size: NA
D: NA
V: TRBV29-1

DNA: TGTGCCAGCAGTTTTCTTGGACTGGAGCAGTTCTTC
CDR3: CASSFLGLEQFF
J: TRBJ2-1
size: NA
D: NA
V: TRBV27

DNA: TGTGCCATCAGTGAGTCGAAGGGGGGTTCTTCCTACGAGCAGTACTTC
CDR3: CAISESKGGSSYEQYF
J: TRBJ2-7
size: NA
D: NA
V: TRBV10-3

DNA: TGCGCCAGCAGCTTGGAAGCGGTGACCTACGAGCAGTACTTC
CDR3: CASSLEAVTYEQYF
J: TRBJ2-7
size: NA
D: NA
V: TRBV5-1

DNA: TGTGCCACCAGTGATTCGGCAGGAAATCAGCCCCAGCATTTT
CDR3: CATSDSAGNQPQHF
J: TRBJ1-5
size: NA
D: NA
V: TRBV24-1

DNA: TGTGCCAGCAGTGCCCCCAAGCGGGAAGAGTACGAGCAGTACTTC
CDR3: CASSAPKREEYEQYF
J: TRBJ2-7
size: NA
D: TRBD2
V: TRBV28

DNA: TGTGCCAGTACAAACACAGATACGCAGTATTTT
CDR3: CASTNTDTQYF
J: TRBJ2-3
size: few
D: NA
V: TRBV27

DNA: TGTGCCAGCAGCTTAGAACGACTGCTACCCGGGGAGCTGTTTTTT
CDR3: CASSLERLLPGELFF
J: TRBJ2-2
size: NA
D: NA
V: TRBV7-8

DNA: TGCGCCAGCAGCCAAGTCAGACAGGGATTTGGGGATTCACCCCTCCACTTT
CDR3: CASSQVRQGFGDSPLHF
J: TRBJ1-6
size: NA
D: TRBD1
V: TRBV4-1

DNA: TGTGCCAGCAGCTTGGTTCAGGGAAGGAGTGAAAAACTGTTTTTT
CDR3: CASSLVQGRSEKLFF
J: TRBJ1-4
size: NA
D: NA
V: TRBV5-6

DNA: TGTGCCAGCTCACCACGGGCAGGGGTGACTACTGAGCAGTTCTTC
CDR3: CASSPRAGVTTEQFF
J: TRBJ2-1
size: NA
D: NA
V: TRBV18

DNA: TGTGCCAGCAGCACATATCGGGGGAATGGGGCCAACGTCCTGACTTTC
CDR3: CASSTYRGNGANVLTF
J: TRBJ2-6
size: NA
D: NA
V: TRBV7-3

DNA: TGTGCCAGCAGTTACGTCACAGGGGACGCAGCTTTCTTT
CDR3: CASSYVTGDAAFF
J: TRBJ1-1
size: NA
D: TRBD1
V: TRBV6-5

DNA: TGTGCCAGCAGTAGACTAGCGGGGAACAATGAGCAGTTCTTC
CDR3: CASSRLAGNNEQFF
J: TRBJ2-1
size: NA
D: TRBD2
V: TRBV6-5

DNA: TGTGCCAGCGGCCACGCGGGACTAGCGGGAGATTTCCAGAGTGGGCAGTACTTC
CDR3: CASGHAGLAGDFQSGQYF
J: TRBJ2-7
size: NA
D: TRBD2
V: TRBV5-4

DNA: TGCGCCAGCAGCCCGGACGGGAGCACAGATACGCAGTATTTT
CDR3: CASSPDGSTDTQYF
J: TRBJ2-3
size: NA
D: NA
V: TRBV5-1

DNA: TGTGCCAGCTCACCAATGGGGACGGCTAATGAAAAACTGTTTTTT
CDR3: CASSPMGTANEKLFF
J: TRBJ1-4
size: NA
D: NA
V: TRBV18

DNA: TGTGCCAGCAGCGCACCCAGGGGAACAGATACGCAGTATTTT
CDR3: CASSAPRGTDTQYF
J: TRBJ2-3
size: few
D: NA
V: TRBV5-6

DNA: TGTGCCAGCAGCGTAGCTTGGGACAGGGCCTACGAGCAGTACTTC
CDR3: CASSVAWDRAYEQYF
J: TRBJ2-7
size: NA
D: TRBD1
V: TRBV9

DNA: TGTGCCAGCTCACCTTGGCGGGGTGAAAAACTGTTTTTT
CDR3: CASSPWRGEKLFF
J: TRBJ1-4
size: NA
D: NA
V: TRBV18

DNA: TGTGCCAGCAGCTTAGCAACGGGAAACACCATATATTTT
CDR3: CASSLATGNTIYF
J: TRBJ1-3
size: NA
D: NA
V: TRBV7-2

DNA: TGTGCCAGCAGGCGACTAGCGGGAGGGCTGAGGAATGAGCAGTTCTTC
CDR3: CASRRLAGGLRNEQFF
J: TRBJ2-1
size: NA
D: TRBD2
V: TRBV28